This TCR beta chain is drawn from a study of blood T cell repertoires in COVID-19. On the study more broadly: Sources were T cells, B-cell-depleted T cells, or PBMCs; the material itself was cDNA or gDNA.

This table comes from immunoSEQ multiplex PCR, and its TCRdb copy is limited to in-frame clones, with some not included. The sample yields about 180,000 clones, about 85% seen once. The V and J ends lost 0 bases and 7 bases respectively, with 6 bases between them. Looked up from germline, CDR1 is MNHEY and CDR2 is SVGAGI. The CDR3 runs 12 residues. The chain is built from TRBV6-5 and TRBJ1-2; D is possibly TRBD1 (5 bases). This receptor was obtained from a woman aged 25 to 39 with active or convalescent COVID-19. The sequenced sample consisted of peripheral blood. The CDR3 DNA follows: TGTGCCAGCAGTTACTCGGGGGGTGGCTACACCTTC. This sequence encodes CASSYSGGGYTF.